The clone carrying this T cell receptor (beta chain) was found many times. Its specificity is unknown. This specimen comes from a study of CD8 T cells in ankylosing spondylitis. Whole-study findings and limits: Reportedly, matched ankylosing spondylitis synovial fluid was significantly enriched for disease-linked clones. A subset of motif variants has previously been described in the synovial fluid and blood of reactive arthritis.

Per germline, CDR1 SEHNR and CDR2 FQNEAQ (reference sequence). V gave up 5 bases and J gave up 6 bases, with 16 bases separating them. This CDR3 has 14 amino acids. TCRdb ran MiXCR on the 5' RACE reads and lists one entry per CDR3 protein. The table shows around 220,000 distinct CDR3 sequences, with roughly a tenth occurring only once. The sequence derives from a male donor with ankylosing spondylitis or in good health (not recorded which). Material: blood, either unsorted or a sorted T cell fraction (not recorded which). The chain uses TRBV7-9 and TRBJ1-1, with D tentatively TRBD1 (5 bases). The CDR3: CASSAPSRDSEAFF. The CDR3 DNA is TGTGCCAGCAGCGCACCAAGTCGGGACTCTGAAGCTTTCTTT. Looking up the rest from reference TRBV7-9 and TRBJ1-1 gives the full variable domain: DTGVSQNPRHKITKRGQNVTFRCDPISEHNRLYWYRQTLGQGPEFLTYFQNEAQLEKSRLLSDRFSAERPKGSFSTLEIQRTEQGDSAMYLCASSAPSRDSEAFFGQGTRLTVV.